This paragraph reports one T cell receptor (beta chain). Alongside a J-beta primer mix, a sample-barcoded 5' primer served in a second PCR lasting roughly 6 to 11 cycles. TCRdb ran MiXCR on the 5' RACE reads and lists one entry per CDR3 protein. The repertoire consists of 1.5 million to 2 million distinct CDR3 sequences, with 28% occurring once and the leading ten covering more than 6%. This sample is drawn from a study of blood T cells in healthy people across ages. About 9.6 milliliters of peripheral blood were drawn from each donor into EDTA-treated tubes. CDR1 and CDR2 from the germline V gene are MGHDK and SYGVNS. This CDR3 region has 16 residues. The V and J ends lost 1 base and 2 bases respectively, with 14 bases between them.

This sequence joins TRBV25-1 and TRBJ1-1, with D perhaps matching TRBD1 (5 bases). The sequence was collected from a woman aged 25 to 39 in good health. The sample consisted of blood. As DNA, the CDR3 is TGTGCCAGCAGTGAATTCGGCAGGGTTTCAAACACTGAAGCTTTCTTT. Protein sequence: CASSEFGRVSNTEAFF. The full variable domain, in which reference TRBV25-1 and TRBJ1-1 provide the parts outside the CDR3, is EADIYQTPRYLVIGTGKKITLECSQTMGHDKMYWYQQDPGMELHLIHYSYGVNSTEKGDLSSESTVSRIRTEHFPLTLESARPSHTSQYLCASSEFGRVSNTEAFFGQGTRLTVV.